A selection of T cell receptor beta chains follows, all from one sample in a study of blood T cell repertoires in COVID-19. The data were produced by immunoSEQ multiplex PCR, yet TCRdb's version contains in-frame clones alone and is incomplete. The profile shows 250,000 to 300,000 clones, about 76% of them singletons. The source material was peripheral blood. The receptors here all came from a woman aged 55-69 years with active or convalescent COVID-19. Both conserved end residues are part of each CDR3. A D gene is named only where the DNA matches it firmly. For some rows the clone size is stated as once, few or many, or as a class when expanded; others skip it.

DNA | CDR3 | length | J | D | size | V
TGTGCCATCAGTGGGTCGAAGGTTGGACTTGGAAACACCATATATTTT | CAISGSKVGLGNTIYF | 16 | TRBJ1-3 | . | . | TRBV10-3
TGTGCCAGCAGTGAGCAGGGGGTTTCCTACGAGCAGTACTTC | CASSEQGVSYEQYF | 14 | TRBJ2-7 | TRBD1 | . | TRBV6-1
TGTGCCAGCAGGGGGCTCTCTGAAGCTTTCTTT | CASRGLSEAFF | 11 | TRBJ1-1 | . | few | TRBV25-1
TGTGCCAGCAGCCAAGAGGCCCCAGCGGGGGGGGGCACAGATACGCAGTATTTT | CASSQEAPAGGGTDTQYF | 18 | TRBJ2-3 | TRBD2 | . | TRBV4-2
TGTGCCAGCAGCTTAGCGTCAGGGGCAGGCTACAATGAGCAGTTCTTC | CASSLASGAGYNEQFF | 16 | TRBJ2-1 | . | . | TRBV7-2
TGTGCCAGCAGGAAGGGACAGGGCTCCTACGAGCAGTACTTC | CASRKGQGSYEQYF | 14 | TRBJ2-7 | TRBD1 | few | TRBV27
TGTGCCAGCAGCTTCAATAGGAACACTGAAGCTTTCTTT | CASSFNRNTEAFF | 13 | TRBJ1-1 | . | . | TRBV7-9
TGTGCCAGCAGCCCCCCCGGGGGGAGTGGCTACACCTTC | CASSPPGGSGYTF | 13 | TRBJ1-2 | . | . | TRBV11-2
TGTGCCAGCAGTTTTGGGGGGGGAGGGAATGGCTACACCTTC | CASSFGGGGNGYTF | 14 | TRBJ1-2 | . | . | TRBV27
TGTGCCAGCGCAACGTCGGACAGTAACTATGGCTACACCTTC | CASATSDSNYGYTF | 14 | TRBJ1-2 | . | . | TRBV5-4
TGTGCCAGCAGTGGTCCTCGTGAACAGGGTATCCAGCCCCAGCATTTT | CASSGPREQGIQPQHF | 16 | TRBJ1-5 | . | . | TRBV2
TGTGCCAGCAGATCCGGTAGCCCAGATACGCAGTATTTT | CASRSGSPDTQYF | 13 | TRBJ2-3 | . | . | TRBV12-3/TRBV12-4
TGCGCCAGCAGGCCCTCCCGGGACAGGGGGACGGGAAACACTGAAGCTTTCTTT | CASRPSRDRGTGNTEAFF | 18 | TRBJ1-1 | TRBD1 | . | TRBV4-1
TGTGCCAGCAGTCCACTAGCGGGGGCCTCCTACGAGCAGTACTTC | CASSPLAGASYEQYF | 15 | TRBJ2-7 | TRBD2 | . | TRBV6-5
TGTGCCACCAGAGCCGGATGGGACATTCTCGACGAGCAGTACTTC | CATRAGWDILDEQYF | 15 | TRBJ2-7 | . | . | TRBV15
TGTGCCAGCTCACCGTCGACAGTTCCCGTTACTAACTATGGCTACACCTTC | CASSPSTVPVTNYGYTF | 17 | TRBJ1-2 | . | . | TRBV18
TGTGCCAGCAGTACTAAACAGGGGTTCGCTGAAGCTTTCTTT | CASSTKQGFAEAFF | 14 | TRBJ1-1 | TRBD1 | . | TRBV6-5
TGTGCCAGCAGCCCCCCGGTCGCCCTGAACACTGAAGCTTTCTTT | CASSPPVALNTEAFF | 15 | TRBJ1-1 | . | . | TRBV7-6
TGTGCTAGTGGTTTGGTAAACGGTCAGCCCCAGCATTTT | CASGLVNGQPQHF | 13 | TRBJ1-5 | . | . | TRBV12-5
TGTGCCAGCACTGGACTAGGGTCCGACCGGGAGCTGTTTTTT | CASTGLGSDRELFF | 14 | TRBJ2-2 | TRBD2 | . | TRBV6-5
TGTGCCAGCAGTGATATGACTAGCGGGGCTAACACCGGGGAGCTGTTTTTT | CASSDMTSGANTGELFF | 17 | TRBJ2-2 | TRBD2 | once | TRBV6-1
TGTGCCAGTAATACCAGGGACAGGGGACCTAATGAAAAACTGTTTTTT | CASNTRDRGPNEKLFF | 16 | TRBJ1-4 | TRBD1 | few | TRBV19
TGTGCCAGCAGTTACCCAGGGGATACGCAGTATTTT | CASSYPGDTQYF | 12 | TRBJ2-3 | . | . | TRBV6-5
TGTGCCAGCAGGATGACAGGGTTGGATACGCAGTATTTT | CASRMTGLDTQYF | 13 | TRBJ2-3 | TRBD1 | . | TRBV28
TGTGCCAGCAGCCAAGGGGTTGCCGGGGAGCTGTTTTTT | CASSQGVAGELFF | 13 | TRBJ2-2 | . | once | TRBV7-6
TGTGCCAGCAGCGCAGCGGGACACGCTAATGAAAAACTGTTTTTT | CASSAAGHANEKLFF | 15 | TRBJ1-4 | . | few | TRBV7-9
TGTGCCAGCAGAACCACGACAGGGGAGACCCAGTACTTC | CASRTTTGETQYF | 13 | TRBJ2-5 | TRBD1 | . | TRBV5-4
TGCGCCAGCAGCTTGGAGGGGGGGTACTCCTACGAGCAGTACTTC | CASSLEGGYSYEQYF | 15 | TRBJ2-7 | . | . | TRBV5-1
TGTGCCAGCAGCTGGGACAGGGGAATCGGTGAAAAACTGTTTTTT | CASSWDRGIGEKLFF | 15 | TRBJ1-4 | TRBD1 | . | TRBV7-8
TGTGCCAGCAGCTTGGGGGAGGGAATGATAGGATCAGATACGCAGTATTTT | CASSLGEGMIGSDTQYF | 17 | TRBJ2-3 | TRBD2 | . | TRBV7-7
TGTGCCAGCAGCCAAGATGGGGGGGTGGCTGGGGCCAACGTCCTGACTTTC | CASSQDGGVAGANVLTF | 17 | TRBJ2-6 | TRBD2 | . | TRBV4-2
TGTGCCAGCAGCTTCGACGACAGGGGCGGTGAAGCTTTCTTT | CASSFDDRGGEAFF | 14 | TRBJ1-1 | TRBD1 | once | TRBV7-2
TGTGCCAGCAGCTTGGATCGGTACCAAGAGACCCAGTACTTC | CASSLDRYQETQYF | 14 | TRBJ2-5 | . | . | TRBV5-5
TGTGCCAGCAGCGGACTAGCAGAAGAGACCCAGTACTTC | CASSGLAEETQYF | 13 | TRBJ2-5 | TRBD2 | . | TRBV2
TGTGCCAGCAGCTGGGACTACCTGAACACCGGGGAGCTGTTTTTT | CASSWDYLNTGELFF | 15 | TRBJ2-2 | TRBD2 | . | TRBV9
TGTGCCAGCAGTGAGAGGAGGGGGCTTTTTTTGGTGCAGTTCTTC | CASSERRGLFLVQFF | 15 | TRBJ2-1 | . | once | TRBV2
TGTGCTAGTGGCCCACAGAATACCGGGGAGGACGCGACCCAGTACTTC | CASGPQNTGEDATQYF | 16 | TRBJ2-5 | . | . | TRBV12-5
TGTGCCAGCAGTTCAGAAACAGGGTACGGCCAGCCCCAGCATTTT | CASSSETGYGQPQHF | 15 | TRBJ1-5 | . | . | TRBV6-5
TGTGCCAGTAGTGTAAGAGAGTACACTGAAGCTTTCTTT | CASSVREYTEAFF | 13 | TRBJ1-1 | . | . | TRBV19
TGTGCCAGCAGTGCCCTAGCGGGGGGTGGCACAGATACGCAGTATTTT | CASSALAGGGTDTQYF | 16 | TRBJ2-3 | TRBD2 | . | TRBV6-4
TGCGCCAGCAGCAAAGACAGAAACAATGAGCAGTTCTTC | CASSKDRNNEQFF | 13 | TRBJ2-1 | . | . | TRBV5-1
TGCGCCAGCAGCCAAGGTCCAGGGGGGAGCTCCTACGAGCAGTACTTC | CASSQGPGGSSYEQYF | 16 | TRBJ2-7 | . | . | TRBV4-1
TGTGCCAGCAGCTTAAACGGGGTAAAAGAAGCTTTCTTT | CASSLNGVKEAFF | 13 | TRBJ1-1 | . | . | TRBV7-2
TGTGCCAGCAGCCAAGTGAGCGGGGTAGGGGATACGCAGTATTTT | CASSQVSGVGDTQYF | 15 | TRBJ2-3 | TRBD2 | . | TRBV3-1/TRBV3-2
TGTGCCAGCTCACCACCGATGAGGGTTGGCGAGCAGTACTTC | CASSPPMRVGEQYF | 14 | TRBJ2-7 | . | . | TRBV18
TGTGCCAGCAGCTTAGCGCCCAGGTGGGAGACCCAGTACTTC | CASSLAPRWETQYF | 14 | TRBJ2-5 | . | . | TRBV7-8
TGTGCCAGCAGCTTAGCAGGACTAGCGGAGCCCACAGATACGCAGTATTTT | CASSLAGLAEPTDTQYF | 17 | TRBJ2-3 | TRBD2 | . | TRBV7-8
TGTGCCAGCCAAAGTCACAGGGGCATCCAAGAGACCCAGTACTTC | CASQSHRGIQETQYF | 15 | TRBJ2-5 | TRBD1 | . | TRBV6-5
TGTGCCAGCAGCCCCGGTTTCGGGGAGCTGTTTTTT | CASSPGFGELFF | 12 | TRBJ2-2 | . | . | TRBV11-2
TGTGCCAGCAGCCAAGATTGGCGGGGGAGCTATGGCTACACCTTC | CASSQDWRGSYGYTF | 15 | TRBJ1-2 | . | . | TRBV3-1/TRBV3-2
TGTGCCAGCAGTCCCCGACGGAGCTCCTATAATTCACCCCTCCACTTT | CASSPRRSSYNSPLHF | 16 | TRBJ1-6 | . | . | TRBV27
TGTGCCAGCAGCTTACAGGGGGCGGCGGGCTACGAGCAGTACTTC | CASSLQGAAGYEQYF | 15 | TRBJ2-7 | TRBD1 | . | TRBV11-3